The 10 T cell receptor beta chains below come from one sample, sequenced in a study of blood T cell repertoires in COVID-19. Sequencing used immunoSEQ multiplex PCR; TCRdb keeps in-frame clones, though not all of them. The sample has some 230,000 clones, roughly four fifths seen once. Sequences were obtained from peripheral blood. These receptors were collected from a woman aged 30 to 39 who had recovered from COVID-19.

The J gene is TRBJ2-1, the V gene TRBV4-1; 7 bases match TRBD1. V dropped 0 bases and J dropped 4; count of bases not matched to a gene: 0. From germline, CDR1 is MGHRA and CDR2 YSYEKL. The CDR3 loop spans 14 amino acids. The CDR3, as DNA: TGCGCCAGCAGCCAAGAACAGGGGTACAATGAGCAGTTCTTC. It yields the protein CASSQEQGYNEQFF.

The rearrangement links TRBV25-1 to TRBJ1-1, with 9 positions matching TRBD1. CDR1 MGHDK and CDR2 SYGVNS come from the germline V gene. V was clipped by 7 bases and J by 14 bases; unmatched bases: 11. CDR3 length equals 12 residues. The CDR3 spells CASKDRGSPVFF. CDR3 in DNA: TGTGCCAGCAAGGACAGGGGCTCCCCGGTCTTCTTT.

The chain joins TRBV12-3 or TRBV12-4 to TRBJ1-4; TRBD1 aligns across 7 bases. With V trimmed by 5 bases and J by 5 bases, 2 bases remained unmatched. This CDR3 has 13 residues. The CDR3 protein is CASSNRGNEKLFF. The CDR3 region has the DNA TGTGCCAGCAGTAACAGGGGAAATGAAAAACTGTTTTTT.

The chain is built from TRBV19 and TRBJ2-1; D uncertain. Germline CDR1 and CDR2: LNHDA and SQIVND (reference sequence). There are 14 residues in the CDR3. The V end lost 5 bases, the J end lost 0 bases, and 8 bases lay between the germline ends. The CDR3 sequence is CASSARNSYNEQFF. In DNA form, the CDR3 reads TGTGCCAGTAGTGCGCGGAACTCCTACAATGAGCAGTTCTTC. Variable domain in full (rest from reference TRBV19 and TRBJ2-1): DGGITQSPKYLFRKEGQNVTLSCEQNLNHDAMYWYRQDPGQGLRLIYYSQIVNDFQKGDIAEGYSVSREKKESFPLTVTSAQKNPTAFYLCASSARNSYNEQFFGPGTRLTVL.

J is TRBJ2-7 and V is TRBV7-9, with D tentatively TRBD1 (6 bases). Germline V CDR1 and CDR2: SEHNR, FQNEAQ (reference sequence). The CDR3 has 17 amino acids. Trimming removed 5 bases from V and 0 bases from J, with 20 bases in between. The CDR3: CASSRSPPTGYSYEQYF. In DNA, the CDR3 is TGTGCCAGCAGCCGATCCCCACCGACAGGCTACTCCTACGAGCAGTACTTC.

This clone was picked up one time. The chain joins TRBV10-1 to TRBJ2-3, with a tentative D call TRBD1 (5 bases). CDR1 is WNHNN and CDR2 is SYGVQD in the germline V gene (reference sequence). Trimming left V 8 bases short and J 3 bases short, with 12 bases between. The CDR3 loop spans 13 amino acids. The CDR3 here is CASAVRVTDTQYF. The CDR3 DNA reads TGCGCCAGCGCGGTCAGGGTAACAGATACGCAGTATTTT.

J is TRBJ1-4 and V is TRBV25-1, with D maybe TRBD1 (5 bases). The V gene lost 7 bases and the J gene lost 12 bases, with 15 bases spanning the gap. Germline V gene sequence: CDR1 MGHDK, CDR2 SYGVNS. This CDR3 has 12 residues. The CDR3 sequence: CASKAGIGELFF. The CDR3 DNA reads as TGTGCCAGCAAAGCGGGAATAGGGGAACTGTTTTTT. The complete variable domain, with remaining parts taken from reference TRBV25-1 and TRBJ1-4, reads EADIYQTPRYLVIGTGKKITLECSQTMGHDKMYWYQQDPGMELHLIHYSYGVNSTEKGDLSSESTVSRIRTEHFPLTLESARPSHTSQYLCASKAGIGELFFGSGTQLSVL.

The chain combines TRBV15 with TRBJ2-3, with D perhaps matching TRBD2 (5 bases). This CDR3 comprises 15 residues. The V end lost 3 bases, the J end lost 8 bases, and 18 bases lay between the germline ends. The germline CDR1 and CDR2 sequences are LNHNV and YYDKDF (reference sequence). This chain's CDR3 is CATSSPTSLGGTQYF. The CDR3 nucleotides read TGTGCCACCAGCAGCCCAACTTCCCTCGGAGGTACGCAGTATTTT.

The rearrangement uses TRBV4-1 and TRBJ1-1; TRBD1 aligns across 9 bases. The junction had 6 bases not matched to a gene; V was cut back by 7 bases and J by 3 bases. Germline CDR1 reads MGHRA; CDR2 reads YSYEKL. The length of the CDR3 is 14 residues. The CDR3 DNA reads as TGCGCCAGCACCACACAGGGGGCGGACACTGAAGCTTTCTTT. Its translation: CASTTQGADTEAFF.

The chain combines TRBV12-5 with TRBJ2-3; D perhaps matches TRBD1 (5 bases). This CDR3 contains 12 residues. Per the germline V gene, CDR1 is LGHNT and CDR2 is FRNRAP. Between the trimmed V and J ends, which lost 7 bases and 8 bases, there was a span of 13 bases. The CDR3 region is CASAMGPSTQYF. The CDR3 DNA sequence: TGTGCTAGTGCCATGGGGCCAAGTACGCAGTATTTT.